The 12 T cell receptor beta chains in this list originate from one sample, sequenced in a study of T-cell reconstitution after alpha-beta-depleted transplantation in children. Preparation of the TCRbeta library involved a method that used unique molecular identifiers. TCRdb passed the PCR reads through MiXCR, listing each CDR3 protein once. This table holds 420,000 or so distinct CDR3 sequences, approximately 10% found once. The starting material was PBMCs from the stem cell graft donor, obtained from the stem cell graft. The receptors stem from a human donor who donated a stem cell graft to a child with acute myeloid leukemia.

A few counts support this clonotype. V gene TRBV5-1 combines with J gene TRBJ2-7; TRBD2 is a possible D gene (6 bases). Germline V gene data show CDR1 as SGHRS and CDR2 as YFSETQ. V was pared by 2 bases and J by 2 bases, with 11 bases between. The length of the CDR3 is 14 residues. DNA for the CDR3: TGCGCCAGCAGCTTTGGCGGGACGACCTACGAGCAGTACTTC. Encoded protein: CASSFGGTTYEQYF.

In its sample, this clonotype was seen a few times. The chain has TRBV20-1 and TRBJ1-5; 8 bases align to TRBD1. The trim removed 3 bases at V and 5 bases at J, leaving 9 bases unmatched. The CDR3 is 15 residues long. In germline, CDR1 is DFQATT, CDR2 SNEGSKA (reference sequence). CDR3 sequence (DNA): TGCAGTGCTAGTTCCGGACAGGGAGGTCATCAGCCCCAGCATTTT. Protein sequence: CSASSGQGGHQPQHF.

This clonotype has just a few counts. The V gene is TRBV7-6, the J gene TRBJ2-1, with TRBD2 matching over 7 bases. The CDR3 consists of 16 residues. Germline CDR1 and CDR2: SGHVS and FNYEAQ. J was trimmed by 5 bases and V by 0 bases; bases with no gene match: 7. The CDR3 sequence is CASSLADRDYNNEQFF. The CDR3 DNA follows: TGTGCCAGCAGCTTAGCCGACCGGGACTACAACAATGAGCAGTTCTTC.

This clonotype was counted at least ten times. V and J are TRBV3-1 and TRBJ1-5; D not certain. The CDR3 covers 13 residues. The V and J ends lost 1 base and 0 bases respectively, with 1 base between them. Germline V CDR1 and CDR2: LGHDT, YNNKEL (reference sequence). This chain's CDR3 is CASSQGSNQPQHF. CDR3 DNA: TGTGCCAGCAGCCAAGGTAGCAATCAGCCCCAGCATTTT.

The sample holds a few counts of this clonotype. This chain connects TRBV5-5 to TRBJ2-2; either TRBD1 or TRBD2 may supply D (5 bases each). Germline V gene sequence: CDR1 SGHKS, CDR2 YYEKEE (reference sequence). This CDR3 is 14 amino acids long. The V end lost 0 bases, the J end lost 7 bases, and 10 bases lay between the germline ends. This chain's CDR3 is CASSLERGIGELFF. The DNA of the CDR3 is TGTGCCAGCAGCTTGGAACGGGGCATCGGGGAGCTGTTTTTT.

This clonotype was seen a few times. The rearrangement links TRBV15 to TRBJ2-3; 8 nucleotides align to TRBD2. Germline CDR1 is LNHNV and CDR2 is YYDKDF (reference sequence). V dropped 5 bases and J dropped 2; count of bases not matched to a gene: 12. The CDR3 totals 17 residues. The CDR3: CATSRGGAGGYTDTQYF. The CDR3 DNA is TGTGCCACCAGCCGAGGGGGGGCGGGGGGCTACACAGATACGCAGTATTTT.

This clonotype has more than one count but fewer than ten. This chain connects TRBV5-1 to TRBJ1-6; 8 positions match TRBD1. The CDR3 length is 17 residues. The V gene end was trimmed by 1 base and the J gene end by 5 bases; junction bases not matched to a gene: 8. CDR1 and CDR2 (germline): SGHRS, YFSETQ. The CDR3 DNA sequence: TGCGCCAGCAGCTTGTACTCCGGGACAGGAGATAATTCACCCCTCCACTTT. It encodes CASSLYSGTGDNSPLHF.

V is TRBV5-1 and J is TRBJ1-1, with 7 positions matching TRBD1. This CDR3 has 16 residues. Germline loops: CDR1 SGHRS, CDR2 YFSETQ. The J segment lost 2 bases and the V segment lost 0 bases, leaving 7 bases of the junction unmatched. CDR3 bases: TGCGCCAGCAGCTTGGCAGGGGACAGCAGAAACACTGAAGCTTTCTTT. Its protein is CASSLAGDSRNTEAFF. The full variable domain, completed using reference TRBV5-1 and TRBJ1-1, is KAGVTQTPRYLIKTRGQQVTLSCSPISGHRSVSWYQQTPGQGLQFLFEYFSETQRNKGNFPGRFSGRQFSNSRSEMNVSTLELGDSALYLCASSLAGDSRNTEAFFGQGTRLTVV.

The chain carries TRBV20-1 and TRBJ2-5; possible D gene TRBD1, 6 bases. The germline CDR1 and CDR2 sequences are DFQATT and SNEGSKA (reference sequence). This CDR3 is built from 15 residues. V gave up 3 bases and J gave up 5 bases, with 19 bases separating them. CDR3 amino acids: CSASLQTGYRETQYF. CDR3 nucleotide sequence: TGCAGTGCTAGTCTCCAAACAGGGTATAGGGAGACCCAGTACTTC.

As for this clonotype: A read error may be the cause here, since a much bigger clone is one base away. The chain couples TRBV12-3 or TRBV12-4 to TRBJ2-3; D remains ambiguous. The CDR3 covers 11 residues. Trimming took 8 bases from V and 4 from J, leaving 7 bases between them. CDR3 bases: TGTGCCAGCGGCTACTCAGATACGCAGTATTTT. Amino acids: CASGYSDTQYF.

This sequence joins TRBV12-3 or TRBV12-4 and TRBJ2-3; possibly TRBD2 for D (6 bases). This CDR3 region has 15 residues. Trimming shortened V by 6 bases and J by 0 bases, and 13 bases separated the two germline ends. The CDR3 DNA is TGTGCCAGCAGCTATCCAGGGACTAGCACAGATACGCAGTATTTT. It yields the protein CASSYPGTSTDTQYF.

J is TRBJ2-2 and V is TRBV12-3 or TRBV12-4; no clear D gene. The V end was cut by 6 bases, the J end by 7 bases, with 12 bases between. This CDR3 contains 13 residues. CDR3: CASSRRRDGELFF. The CDR3 coding sequence is TGTGCCAGCAGCCGCCGGCGTGACGGGGAGCTGTTTTTT.